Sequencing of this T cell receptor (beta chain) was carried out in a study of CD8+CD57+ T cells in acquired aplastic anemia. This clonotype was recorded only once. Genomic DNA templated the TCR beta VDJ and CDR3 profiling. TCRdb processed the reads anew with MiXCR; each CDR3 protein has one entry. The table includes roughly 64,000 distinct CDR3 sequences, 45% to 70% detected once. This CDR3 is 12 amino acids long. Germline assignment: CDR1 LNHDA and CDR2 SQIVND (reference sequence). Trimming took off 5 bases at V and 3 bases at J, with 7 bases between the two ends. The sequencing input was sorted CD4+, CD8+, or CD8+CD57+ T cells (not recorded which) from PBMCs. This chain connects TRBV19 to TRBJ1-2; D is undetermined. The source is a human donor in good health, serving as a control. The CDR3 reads CASSYPDYGYTF. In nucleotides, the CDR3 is TGTGCCAGTAGTTATCCGGACTATGGCTACACCTTC.